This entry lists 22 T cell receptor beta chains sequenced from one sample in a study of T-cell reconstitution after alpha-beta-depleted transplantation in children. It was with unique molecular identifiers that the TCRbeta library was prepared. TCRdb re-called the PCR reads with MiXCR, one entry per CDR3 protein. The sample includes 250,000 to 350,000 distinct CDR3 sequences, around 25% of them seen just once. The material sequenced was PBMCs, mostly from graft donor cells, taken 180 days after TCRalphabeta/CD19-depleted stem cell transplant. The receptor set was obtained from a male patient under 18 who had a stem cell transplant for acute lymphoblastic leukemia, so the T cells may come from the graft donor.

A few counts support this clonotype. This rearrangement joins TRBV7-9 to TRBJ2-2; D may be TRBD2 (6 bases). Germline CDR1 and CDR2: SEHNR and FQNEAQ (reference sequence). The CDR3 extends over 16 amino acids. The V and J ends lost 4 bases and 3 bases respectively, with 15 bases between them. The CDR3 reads CASSSQLSGYTGELFF. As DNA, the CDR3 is TGTGCCAGCAGCTCTCAACTTAGCGGATACACCGGGGAGCTGTTTTTT.

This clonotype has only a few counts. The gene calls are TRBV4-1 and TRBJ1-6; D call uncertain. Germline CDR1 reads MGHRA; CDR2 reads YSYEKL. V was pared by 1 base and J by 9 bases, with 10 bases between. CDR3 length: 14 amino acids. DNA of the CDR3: TGCGCCAGCAGCCAAGCGCCGAAAAGTTCACCCCTCCACTTT. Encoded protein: CASSQAPKSSPLHF.

The CDR3 region has the DNA TGTGCCATCAGTGGGAGGAAAAGGGGGATGAACACTGAAGCTTTCTTT. It yields the protein CAISGRKRGMNTEAFF. The genes are TRBV10-3 and TRBJ1-1, with TRBD1 as a possible D gene (6 bases). The V gene's germline CDR1 is ENHRY and CDR2 SYGVKD. The CDR3 contains 16 residues. With 4 bases removed from V and 0 bases from J, the gap between germline ends came to 15 bases.

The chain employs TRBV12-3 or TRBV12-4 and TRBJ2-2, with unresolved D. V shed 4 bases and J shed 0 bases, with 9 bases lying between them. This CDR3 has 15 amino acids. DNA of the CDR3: TGTGCCAGCAGTTCTTGGATCGCGAACACCGGGGAGCTGTTTTTT. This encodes CASSSWIANTGELFF.

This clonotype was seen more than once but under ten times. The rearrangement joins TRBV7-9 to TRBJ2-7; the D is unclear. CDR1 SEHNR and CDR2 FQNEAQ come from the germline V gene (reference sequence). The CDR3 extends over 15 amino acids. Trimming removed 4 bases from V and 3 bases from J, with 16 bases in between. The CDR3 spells CASSSLGGTLYEQYF. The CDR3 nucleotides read TGTGCCAGCAGCTCCCTGGGTGGAACCCTCTACGAGCAGTACTTC.

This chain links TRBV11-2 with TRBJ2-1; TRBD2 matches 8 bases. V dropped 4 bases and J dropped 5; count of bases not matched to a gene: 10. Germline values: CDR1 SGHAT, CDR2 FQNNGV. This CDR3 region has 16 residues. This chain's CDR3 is CASSSVTIAGNNEQFF. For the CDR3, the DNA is TGTGCCAGCAGCTCGGTAACTATAGCGGGAAACAATGAGCAGTTCTTC.

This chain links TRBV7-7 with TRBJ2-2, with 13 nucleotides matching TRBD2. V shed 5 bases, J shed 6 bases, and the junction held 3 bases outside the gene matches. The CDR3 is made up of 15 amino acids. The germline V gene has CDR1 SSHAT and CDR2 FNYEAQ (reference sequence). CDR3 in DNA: TGTGCCAGCAGCCCCGGACTAGCGGGAGCCGGGGAGCTGTTTTTT. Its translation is CASSPGLAGAGELFF.

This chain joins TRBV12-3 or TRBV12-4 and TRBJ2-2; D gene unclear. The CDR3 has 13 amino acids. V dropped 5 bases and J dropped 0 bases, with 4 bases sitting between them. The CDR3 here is CASSIPNTGELFF. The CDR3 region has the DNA TGTGCCAGCAGTATCCCGAACACCGGGGAGCTGTTTTTT.

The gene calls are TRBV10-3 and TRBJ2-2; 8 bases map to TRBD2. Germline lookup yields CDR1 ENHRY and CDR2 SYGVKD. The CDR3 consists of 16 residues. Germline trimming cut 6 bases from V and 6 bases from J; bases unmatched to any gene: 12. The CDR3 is CAIRTTAGALPGELFF. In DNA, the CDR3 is TGTGCCATCAGAACCACAGCGGGAGCCCTGCCCGGGGAGCTGTTTTTT.

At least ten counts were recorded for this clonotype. This CDR3 is CASSFLETQYF. CDR3 coding DNA: TGTGCCAGCAGCTTTTTGGAGACCCAGTACTTC. The rearrangement links TRBV12-3 or TRBV12-4 to TRBJ2-5, with D unresolved. This CDR3 contains 11 residues. V lost 6 bases, J lost 5 bases, and 7 bases lay in between.

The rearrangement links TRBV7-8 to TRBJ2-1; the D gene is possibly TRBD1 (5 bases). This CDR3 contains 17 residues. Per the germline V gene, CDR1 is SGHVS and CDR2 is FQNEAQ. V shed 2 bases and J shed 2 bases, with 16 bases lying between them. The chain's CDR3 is CASSLRAGLGTYNEQFF. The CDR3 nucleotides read TGTGCCAGCAGCTTAAGGGCAGGGTTAGGAACCTACAATGAGCAGTTCTTC.

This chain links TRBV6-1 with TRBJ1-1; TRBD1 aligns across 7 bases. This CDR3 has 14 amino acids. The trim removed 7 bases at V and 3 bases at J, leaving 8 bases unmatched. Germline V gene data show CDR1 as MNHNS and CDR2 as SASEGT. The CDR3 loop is CASNQDRRYTEAFF. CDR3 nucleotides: TGTGCCAGCAACCAGGACAGGAGATACACTGAAGCTTTCTTT.

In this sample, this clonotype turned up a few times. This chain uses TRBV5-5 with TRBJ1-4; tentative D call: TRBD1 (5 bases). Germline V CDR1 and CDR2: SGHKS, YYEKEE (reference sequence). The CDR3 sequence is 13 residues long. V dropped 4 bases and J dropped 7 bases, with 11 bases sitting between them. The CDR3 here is CASSRGPIEKLFF. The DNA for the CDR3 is TGTGCCAGCAGCAGGGGACCGATTGAAAAACTGTTTTTT.

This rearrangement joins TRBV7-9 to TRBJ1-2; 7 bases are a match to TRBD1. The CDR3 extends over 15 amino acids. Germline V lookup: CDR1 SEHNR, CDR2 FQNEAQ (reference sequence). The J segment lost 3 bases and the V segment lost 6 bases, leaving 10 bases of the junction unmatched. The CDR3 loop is CASRTGTGKDYGYTF. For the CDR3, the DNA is TGTGCCAGCAGGACAGGGACGGGGAAAGACTATGGCTACACCTTC. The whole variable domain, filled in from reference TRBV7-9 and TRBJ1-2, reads DTGVSQNPRHKITKRGQNVTFRCDPISEHNRLYWYRQTLGQGPEFLTYFQNEAQLEKSRLLSDRFSAERPKGSFSTLEIQRTEQGDSAMYLCASRTGTGKDYGYTFGSGTRLTVV.

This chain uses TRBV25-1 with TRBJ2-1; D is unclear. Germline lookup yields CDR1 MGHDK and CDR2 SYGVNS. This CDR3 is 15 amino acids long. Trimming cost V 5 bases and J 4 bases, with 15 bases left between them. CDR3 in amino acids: CASSYFSTRYNEQFF. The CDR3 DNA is TGTGCCAGCAGTTATTTTTCGACCCGATACAATGAGCAGTTCTTC.

This CDR3 is CATSETNTEAFF. DNA for the CDR3: TGTGCCACCAGTGAGACTAACACTGAAGCTTTCTTT. V is TRBV24-1 and J is TRBJ1-1; D uncertain. Germline CDR1 KGHDR, CDR2 SFDVKD. The CDR3 runs to 12 residues. V lost 4 bases, J lost 2 bases, and 4 bases lay in between.

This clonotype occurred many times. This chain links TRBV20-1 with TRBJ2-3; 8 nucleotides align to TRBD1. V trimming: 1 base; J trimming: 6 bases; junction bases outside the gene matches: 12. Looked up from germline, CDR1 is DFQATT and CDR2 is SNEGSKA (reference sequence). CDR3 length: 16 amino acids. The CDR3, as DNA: TGCAGTGCTAGAGCCCTCCGGACAGGGTTGCAGGATACGCAGTATTTT. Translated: CSARALRTGLQDTQYF.

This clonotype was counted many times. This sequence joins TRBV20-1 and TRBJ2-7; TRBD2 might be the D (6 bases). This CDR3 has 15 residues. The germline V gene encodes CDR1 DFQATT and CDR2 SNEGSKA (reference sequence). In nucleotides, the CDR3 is TGCAGCGCAGCAACCCCCGGGACTTTCTCCTACGAGCAGTACTTC. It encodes CSAATPGTFSYEQYF.

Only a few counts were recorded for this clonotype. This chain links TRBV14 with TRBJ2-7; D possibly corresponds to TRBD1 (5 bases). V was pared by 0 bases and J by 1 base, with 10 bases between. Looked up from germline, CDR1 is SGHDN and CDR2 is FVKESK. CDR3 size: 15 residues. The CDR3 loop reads CASSQDGAYSYEQYF. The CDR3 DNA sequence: TGTGCCAGCAGCCAAGATGGGGCCTATTCCTACGAGCAGTACTTC.

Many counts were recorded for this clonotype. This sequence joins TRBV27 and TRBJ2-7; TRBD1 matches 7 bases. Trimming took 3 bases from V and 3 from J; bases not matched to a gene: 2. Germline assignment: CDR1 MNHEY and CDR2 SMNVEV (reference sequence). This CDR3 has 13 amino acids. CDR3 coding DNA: TGTGCCAGCAGTTTCTCAGGGGGCTACGAGCAGTACTTC. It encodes CASSFSGGYEQYF.

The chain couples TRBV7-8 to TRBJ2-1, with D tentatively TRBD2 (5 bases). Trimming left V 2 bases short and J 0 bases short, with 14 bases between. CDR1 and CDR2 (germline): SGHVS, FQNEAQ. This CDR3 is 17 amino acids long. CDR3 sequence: CASSLKEGESSYNEQFF. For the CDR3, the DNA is TGTGCCAGCAGCTTAAAAGAGGGAGAGAGCTCCTACAATGAGCAGTTCTTC.

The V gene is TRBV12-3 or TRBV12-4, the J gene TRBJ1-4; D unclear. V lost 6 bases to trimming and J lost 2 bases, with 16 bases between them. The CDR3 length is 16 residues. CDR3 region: CASSFLTHSTNEKLFF. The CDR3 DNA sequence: TGTGCCAGCAGCTTTCTGACTCACTCGACTAATGAAAAACTGTTTTTT.